These 20 T cell receptor beta chains were all obtained from the same sample, sequenced in a study of response to subunit inactivated influenza vaccine. In TCRdb, the RT-PCR reads were re-called with MiXCR into one record per CDR3 protein. This sample yields hundreds of thousands of distinct CDR3 sequences, of which 7.6% are seen a single time; 13% belongs to the top ten. The input for sequencing was PBMCs from blood, taken around 2 years after vaccination. Receptors were obtained from a man between 50 and 69 years old who received an inactivated influenza vaccine.

The chain is built from TRBV18 and TRBJ2-7, with 9 bases that match TRBD2. The V segment lost 3 bases and the J segment 3 bases; nucleotides outside the gene matches: 6. CDR1 and CDR2 from the germline V gene are KGHSH and LQKENI. CDR3 length: 15 amino acids. In DNA, the CDR3 is TGTGCCAGCTCACCGAAGACTAGCGGAAACTACGAGCAGTACTTC. Its protein product is CASSPKTSGNYEQYF.

The chain combines TRBV20-1 with TRBJ2-1, with a tentative D call TRBD1 (8 bases). Trimming removed 5 bases at V and 3 bases at J, with 14 bases between. This CDR3 comprises 14 residues. CDR1 and CDR2 (germline): DFQATT, SNEGSKA (reference sequence). For the CDR3, the DNA is TGCAGTGCTGCTACAGGGGGGGGCTACAATGAGCAGTTCTTC. Its protein is CSAATGGGYNEQFF.

The CDR3 loop reads CASSLLSRWSNYGYTF. In DNA, the CDR3 is TGTGCCAGCAGCTTGCTGTCGAGATGGAGTAACTATGGCTACACCTTC. This chain uses TRBV7-2 with TRBJ1-2; D is undetermined. This CDR3 has 16 amino acids. CDR1 and CDR2 (germline): SGHTA, FQGNSA. Deletions cut 3 bases from V and 1 base from J, with 15 bases between.

Remarks on this clonotype: A much larger clone differs from this one at a single base, so this may be a read error. The chain employs TRBV7-8 and TRBJ1-5; 8 bases map to TRBD1. The CDR3 length is 16 residues. The germline V gene encodes CDR1 SGHVS and CDR2 FQNEAQ. J was trimmed by 11 bases and V by 5 bases; bases with no gene match: 17. CDR3 sequence reads: CASSLGWAGGKLAQHF. Here the CDR3 DNA reads TGTGCCAGCAGCCTGGGGTGGGCAGGGGGCAAATTAGCCCAGCATTTT. The full variable domain, with the rest looked up from reference TRBV7-8 and TRBJ1-5, is GAGVSQSPRYKVAKRGQDVALRCDPISGHVSLFWYQQALGQGPEFLTYFQNEAQLDKSGLPSDRFFAERPEGSVSTLKIQRTQQEDSAVYLCASSLGWAGGKLAQHFGDGTRLSIL.

Only a few counts were recorded for this clonotype. V usage is TRBV12-3 or TRBV12-4 and J usage is TRBJ1-2; D is undetermined. The CDR3 consists of 12 residues. V gave up 3 bases and J gave up 6 bases, with 8 bases separating them. CDR3 amino acids: CASSLRTNGYTF. In DNA, the CDR3 is TGTGCCAGCAGTTTGCGGACGAATGGCTACACCTTC.

In this sample, this clonotype turned up many times. V gene TRBV11-2 combines with J gene TRBJ2-3; 7 bases are shared with TRBD1. The trim removed 0 bases at V and 6 bases at J, leaving 6 bases unmatched. CDR3 size: 15 residues. In germline, CDR1 is SGHAT, CDR2 FQNNGV. CDR3 bases: TGTGCCAGCAGCTTAGATGACAGGGTAGAGGATACGCAGTATTTT. Its protein is CASSLDDRVEDTQYF. The variable domain in full, completed from reference TRBV11-2 and TRBJ2-3, reads EAGVAQSPRYKIIEKRQSVAFWCNPISGHATLYWYQQILGQGPKLLIQFQNNGVVDDSQLPKDRFSAERLKGVDSTLKIQPAKLEDSAVYLCASSLDDRVEDTQYFGPGTRLTVL.

This clonotype was counted at least ten times. This CDR3 is CASSSGTGGIRSTEAFF. Here the CDR3 DNA reads TGTGCCAGCAGCTCCGGGACAGGGGGGATCCGAAGTACTGAAGCTTTCTTT. This chain joins TRBV4-2 and TRBJ1-1, with 11 bases lining up with TRBD1. From germline, CDR1 is LGHNA and CDR2 YNFKEQ. V trimming: 5 bases; J trimming: 5 bases; junction bases outside the gene matches: 13. This CDR3 contains 17 residues.

This clonotype was seen at least ten times. The V call is TRBV5-5, the J call TRBJ2-3, with D possibly being TRBD1 (5 bases). Germline-derived CDR1 and CDR2 are SGHKS and YYEKEE (reference sequence). The CDR3 spans 13 residues. V was pared by 2 bases and J by 7 bases, with 11 bases between. CDR3 sequence (DNA): TGTGCCAGCAGCTTCCGGTCGGACAATACGCAGTATTTT. It codes for CASSFRSDNTQYF.

The chain links TRBV12-3 or TRBV12-4 to TRBJ1-1; weak D call: TRBD1 (5 bases). The CDR3 has 13 residues. V lost 1 base and J lost 11, with 14 bases in between. CDR3 nucleotide sequence: TGTGCCAGCAGTTTAGTGGGTTGGAGGGGTGCTTTCTTT. As protein: CASSLVGWRGAFF.

The chain recombines TRBV29-1 with TRBJ2-3; 9 bases line up with TRBD2. Germline V lookup: CDR1 SQVTM, CDR2 ANQGSEA. The CDR3 is 14 residues long. The V segment lost 5 bases and the J segment 0 bases; nucleotides outside the gene matches: 3. The CDR3 here is CSVSSGGSTDTQYF. Written as DNA, the CDR3 is TGCAGCGTTTCGAGCGGGGGGAGCACAGATACGCAGTATTTT.

About this clonotype: As the CDR3 is not closed by the conserved phenylalanine or tryptophan, this likely results from a read error. The chain couples TRBV7-6 to TRBJ2-1, with 11 bases fitting TRBD2. Germline CDR1 SGHVS, CDR2 FNYEAQ. With 1 base clipped from V and 4 bases from J, the junction kept 0 bases outside the gene matches. The CDR3 contains 15 residues. The CDR3 protein is CASSLVAGGYNEQFS. The CDR3 bases are TGTGCCAGCAGCTTAGTAGCGGGGGGGTACAATGAGCAGTTCTCC.

In this sample, this clonotype turned up many times. This chain connects TRBV7-9 to TRBJ2-1; 7 bases line up with TRBD2. Germline-derived CDR1 and CDR2 are SEHNR and FQNEAQ (reference sequence). The trim removed 1 base at V and 5 bases at J, leaving 5 bases unmatched. CDR3 length equals 15 residues. This CDR3 is CASSLEGLLNNEQFF. CDR3 nucleotide sequence: TGTGCCAGCAGCTTAGAGGGACTACTCAACAATGAGCAGTTCTTC.

CDR3 sequence (DNA): TGCAGTGCTAGAAGGACTAGCGGGTTAGATACGCAGTATTTT. This codes for CSARRTSGLDTQYF. The chain joins TRBV20-1 to TRBJ2-3, with TRBD2 matching 11 bases. Trimming at V came to 2 bases and at J to 5 bases, leaving 3 bases not matched to a gene. This CDR3 region has 14 residues. Looked up from germline, CDR1 is DFQATT and CDR2 is SNEGSKA (reference sequence).

This clonotype was recorded a few times. The CDR3 DNA follows: TGTGCCAGCAGCTTACAAGGGAGTCGGACCTACGAGCAGTACTTC. Translating gives CASSLQGSRTYEQYF. This chain uses TRBV7-2 with TRBJ2-7; D possibly corresponds to TRBD2 (5 bases). Germline CDR1 reads SGHTA; CDR2 reads FQGNSA. The CDR3 spans 15 residues. Deletions cut 2 bases from V and 2 bases from J, with 13 bases between.

This clonotype occurred a few times. The gene calls are TRBV5-1 and TRBJ2-2; unclear D gene. V shed 0 bases and J shed 2 bases, with 5 bases lying between them. The CDR3 is made up of 14 amino acids. Germline lookup yields CDR1 SGHRS and CDR2 YFSETQ. The CDR3 bases are TGCGCCAGCAGCTTGGTCCACAACACCGGGGAGCTGTTTTTT. This translates into CASSLVHNTGELFF.

The chain links TRBV27 to TRBJ2-2; TRBD2 aligns across 10 bases. Per the germline V gene, CDR1 is MNHEY and CDR2 is SMNVEV (reference sequence). The CDR3 spans 15 residues. Unmatched junction bases numbered 9, after V lost 7 bases and J lost 7 bases. The CDR3 bases are TGTGCCAGCAAATTGGAGCGGGGGGGCGTCGGGGAGCTGTTTTTT. It codes for CASKLERGGVGELFF.

V and J are TRBV14 and TRBJ2-7; D is ambiguous. The CDR3 runs to 15 residues. V shed 0 bases and J shed 2 bases, with 11 bases lying between them. CDR1 is SGHDN and CDR2 is FVKESK in the germline V gene. The chain's CDR3 is CASSQDWARAYEQYF. The CDR3 nucleotides are TGTGCCAGCAGCCAAGATTGGGCCCGAGCCTACGAGCAGTACTTC.

This clonotype was observed a handful of times. The chain links TRBV6-5 to TRBJ2-3; D remains ambiguous. In germline, CDR1 is MNHEY, CDR2 SVGAGI. V dropped 2 bases and J dropped 7 bases, with 7 bases sitting between them. The CDR3 runs 12 residues. CDR3 bases: TGTGCCAGCAGTTACGGTTCAAATACGCAGTATTTT. It encodes CASSYGSNTQYF.

This clonotype was detected ten times or more. CDR3 sequence reads: CASSVGRTRGTDTQYF. The CDR3 region has the DNA TGTGCCAGCAGCGTAGGAAGGACTAGGGGCACAGATACGCAGTATTTT. The V and J genes are TRBV9 and TRBJ2-3, with TRBD2 matching over 7 bases. Germline V gene lookup returns CDR1 SGDLS and CDR2 YYNGEE. The ends lost 0 bases at V and 1 base at J; junction bases unmatched: 5. This CDR3 is built from 16 residues.

The chain joins TRBV7-2 to TRBJ2-7, with D possibly being TRBD1 or TRBD2 (5 bases each). From germline, CDR1 is SGHTA and CDR2 FQGNSA. This CDR3 region has 14 residues. Trimming took 5 bases from V and 0 from J, leaving 11 bases between them. The CDR3 DNA reads as TGTGCCAGCAGCCGGGACCGTAACTCCTACGAGCAGTACTTC. Protein: CASSRDRNSYEQYF. Filled out from reference TRBV7-2 and TRBJ2-7, the complete variable domain reads GAGVSQSPSNKVTEKGKDVELRCDPISGHTALYWYRQSLGQGLEFLIYFQGNSAPDKSGLPSDRFSAERTGGSVSTLTIQRTQQEDSAVYLCASSRDRNSYEQYFGPGTRLTVT.